This T cell receptor beta chain comes out of a study of blood T cell repertoires in COVID-19. The overall study: COVID-19 samples collected from the United States, Italy and Spain covered acute and convalescent phases. From T cells, B-cell-depleted T cells, or PBMCs came the material, which was cDNA or gDNA.

Membership in each cohort depended on participant-reported clinical history. Original handling: Amplification of reference gene primers was used by the study to estimate nucleated cell counts. The protocol was immunoSEQ multiplex PCR, while the TCRdb copy is restricted to in-frame clones and leaves out a portion. D and trimming were read from the DNA, whereas the V and J calls and clone size are those reported in that table. The sample yields 180,000 or so clones, more than 75% seen once. Trimming removed 0 bases at V and 5 bases at J, with 20 bases between. Germline values: CDR1 LGHDT, CDR2 YNNKEL (reference sequence). The CDR3 loop spans 17 amino acids.

The source material was PBMCs or T cells enriched from blood (not recorded which). This receptor was taken from a human donor with acute COVID-19. The donor label of this sample is uncertain. The genes are TRBV3-1 (or the pseudogene TRBV3-2) and TRBJ2-7, with D unresolved. The CDR3 DNA follows: TGTGCCAGCAGCCAAGAAACGCGACACGCTTTAGTCCACGAGCAGTACTTC. It encodes CASSQETRHALVHEQYF.